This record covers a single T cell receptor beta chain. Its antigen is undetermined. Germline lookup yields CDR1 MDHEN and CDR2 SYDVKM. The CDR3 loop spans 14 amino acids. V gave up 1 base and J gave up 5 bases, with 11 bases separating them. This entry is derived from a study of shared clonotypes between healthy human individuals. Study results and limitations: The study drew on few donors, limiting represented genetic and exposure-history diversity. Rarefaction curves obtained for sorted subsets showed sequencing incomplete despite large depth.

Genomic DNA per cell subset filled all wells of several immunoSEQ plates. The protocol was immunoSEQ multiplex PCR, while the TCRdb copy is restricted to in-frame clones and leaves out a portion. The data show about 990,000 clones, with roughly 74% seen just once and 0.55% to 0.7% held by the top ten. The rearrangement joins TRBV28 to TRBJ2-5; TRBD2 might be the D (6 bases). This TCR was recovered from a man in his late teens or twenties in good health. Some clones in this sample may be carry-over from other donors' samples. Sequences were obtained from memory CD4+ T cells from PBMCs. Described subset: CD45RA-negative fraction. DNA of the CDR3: TGTGCCAGCAGTTTATTCGCGGGAATGGAGACCCAGTACTTC. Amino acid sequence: CASSLFAGMETQYF.